This T cell receptor beta chain was profiled in a study of OX40 agonist ivuxolimab in advanced cancers. Study-wide context: Dose-escalation cases comprised hepatocellular carcinoma, melanoma, renal cell or head and neck cancer. Among those enrolled, mean age was around 60 years (range roughly 23 to 85) and 82.7% were male. Enrollees could have had prior anti-PD-1, anti-PD-L1 or anti-CTLA-4 therapy, which 35% to 40% had received. Overall study results and limits: CD8+ T cells were the subset that, on average, had more expanded clones than CD4+.

The method was immunoSEQ multiplex PCR; TCRdb's version includes in-frame clones alone and lacks a portion of them. The sample has tens of thousands of clones, roughly 89% seen once. This clone was seen only a few times. Its antigen remains unidentified. The CDR3 loop spans 13 amino acids. The germline gives CDR1 SGHTA, CDR2 FQGTGA. The V gene lost 5 bases and the J gene lost 7 bases, with 15 bases spanning the gap. The clonotype was recovered from an adult with an advanced solid tumor such as melanoma, head and neck, liver or kidney cancer. The V and J genes are TRBV7-3 and TRBJ2-7; the D call may be TRBD1 or TRBD2 (7 bases each). Here the sequenced sample was CD4+ or CD8+ T cells sorted from blood, taken in a trial of the OX40 agonist ivuxolimab. The CDR3 coding sequence is TGTGCCAGCAGCCCAGGGGGGGCAAGGGAGCAGTACTTC. Its protein product is CASSPGGAREQYF.